This TCR beta chain is from a study of T cells in Graves' hyperthyroidism and ophthalmopathy (dated by TCRdb to about 2019). Background for the entire study: Peripheral blood was sampled at the time of initial diagnosis, prior to any treatment. The approximately 100 discovery patients were divided at random into training and test sets in a 7:3 ratio. To identify distinguishing TCR V-J signatures, a discovery cohort of some 99 patients was used, comprising some 45 with Graves' ophthalmopathy and some 57 with stable Graves' hyperthyroidism. Prospective prediction of ophthalmopathy was tested in an independent validation cohort consisting of 18 to 20 hyperthyroidism patients and 15 to 17 patients who later progressed to ophthalmopathy. In six Graves' hyperthyroidism patients, the study also compared T-cell repertoires from thyroid tissue with T-cell repertoires from blood. According to the paper, TCR Vbeta CDR3 sequencing was carried out on around 140 peripheral blood samples, which came from 40 to 45 ophthalmopathy, approximately 78 hyperthyroidism and about 17 progressor patients. Following sampling, methimazole starting at 30 mg daily was given to hyperthyroidism patients, and high-dose intravenous methylprednisolone was given to ophthalmopathy patients.

Hyperthyroidism patients were aged 18 to 65 years and newly diagnosed, with disease duration of less than 2 months. Patients with uncontrolled infections, other autoimmune diseases, pregnancy or lactation were excluded. Diagnoses were based on clinical symptoms, serum thyroxine and TRAb, thyroid ultrasound and orbital computed tomography. Blood from progressor patients was collected at the time of first diagnosis with hyperthyroidism, before any ophthalmopathy symptoms had appeared. Ficoll-Paque density gradient centrifugation was used to isolate PBMCs from around 10 ml of fresh peripheral blood. Progressor patients were initially diagnosed with Graves' hyperthyroidism and developed ophthalmopathy during follow-up. Total RNA was extracted with Trizol reagent, and quality was checked on an Agilent 2100 Bioanalyzer. Study-level results and caveats: No statistical method was used to set the sample size in advance, and investigators knew the group allocation. In validation, progression to ophthalmopathy was predicted by the model with 70.59% sensitivity and around 75% specificity, a median of approximately 7.1 months before onset. Ophthalmopathy was separated from stable hyperthyroidism by a 13 V-J signature model, with 85% to 90% sensitivity and about 84% specificity obtained in cross-validation and 80%/75% obtained in testing. Most expanded thyroid clonotypes (frequency above 0.001) were also found in blood, which suggests that blood repertoires may mirror thyroid immune responses.

V loses 0 bases at its end and J loses 5 bases; junction bases beyond the gene matches: 2. The CDR3 contains 14 residues, cysteine and phenylalanine counted. Only CDR3 DNA remains: 42 bases, in frame from the first base. As encoded in the germline V gene, CDR1 is SGDLS while CDR2 is YYNGEE. The TCR beta CDR3 regions were amplified from RNA transcripts. For the first round of RT-PCR on the TCR CDR3, the HTBI primer set was used together with the Qiagen OneStep RT-PCR kit. A second multiplex PCR round built the libraries, followed by size selection and purification. The libraries were sequenced on an Illumina HiSeq2000 using paired-end 100 bp reads. On the study's bioinformatics: SOAPnuke was used to process the raw data, throwing out any read that contained adapters or uncalled bases, had a mean Phred below 15, or lacked an exact constant-primer or identifier match. High-quality paired reads were merged with COPE v1.2.5, and unique nucleotide sequences were defined as clonotypes. Clonotypes were aligned to IMGT TRBV, TRBD and TRBJ reference segments using MiTCR v1.1. Analysis was restricted to V-J combinations with a frequency above 0.0001, which covered roughly 99% of repertoires. A TCS score was defined as the ratio between F50 (clonal expansion) and ExV (chaos), using BLOSUM62-based TCRdist between CDR3 peptides within each V-J. Welch's t-statistics and random forest reduced around 520 V-J features to roughly 13, which were used in a naive Bayes classifier (R e1071). TCRdb trimmed the raw reads at Q25, called clones with MiXCR and kept productive beta chains. Rows matching on CDR3 protein sequence are summarized as one entry with the most common DNA and genes. The V and J calls, along with clone size, are taken from TCRdb and not from the paper's own processing. The sample contains around 380,000 distinct CDR3 sequences, roughly 14% of them found a single time. The biggest ten clones account for around 20% of the sample.

Of note for this clonotype: The specificity of this receptor is unknown. No quality values exist for individual bases; no much larger clone is one base distant.

This chain is built from TRBV9 and TRBJ1-5, with 7 middle bases fitting TRBD1. This TCR was recovered from a man in his thirties or forties with Graves' hyperthyroidism that later progressed to Graves' ophthalmopathy. Sequencing was performed on blood. The encoded CDR3 is CASSVGQGDQPQHF. Here is the DNA: TGTGCCAGCAGCGTAGGACAGGGTGATCAGCCCCAGCATTTT.